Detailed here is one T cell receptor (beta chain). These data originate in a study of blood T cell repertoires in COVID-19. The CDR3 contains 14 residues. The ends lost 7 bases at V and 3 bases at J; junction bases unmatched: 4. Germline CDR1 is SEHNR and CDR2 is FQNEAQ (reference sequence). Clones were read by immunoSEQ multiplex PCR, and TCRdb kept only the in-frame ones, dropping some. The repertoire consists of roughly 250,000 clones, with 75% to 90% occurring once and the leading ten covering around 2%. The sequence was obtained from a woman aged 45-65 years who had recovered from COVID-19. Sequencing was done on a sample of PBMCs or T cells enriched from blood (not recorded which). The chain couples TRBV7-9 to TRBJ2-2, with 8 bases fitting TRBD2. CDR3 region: CASKLADYTGELFF. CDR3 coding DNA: TGTGCCAGCAAACTAGCGGACTACACCGGGGAGCTGTTTTTT.